This T cell receptor (beta chain) was identified in a study of cytotoxic CD8 clonotypes in ibrutinib-treated CLL. Study observations and caveats: There were few public clonotypes, and on treatment they contracted or stayed stable.

Points on this clone: Its antigen is not known.

Cryopreserved PBMCs were the source of approximately 2 micrograms of genomic DNA, which went to TCR beta libraries. V was cut by 0 bases and J by 7 bases, with 15 bases left in between. The CDR3 has 15 residues. Per the germline V gene, CDR1 is GTSNPN and CDR2 is SVGIG (reference sequence). The intended depth for sequencing was 1 in 200,000 to 1 in 1 million T cells. Here immunoSEQ multiplex PCR was the method, and the copy in TCRdb shows in-frame clones only, minus some. This table has roughly 220,000 clones, 70% to 75% appearing once. The chain uses TRBV30 and TRBJ1-4; maybe TRBD1 (6 bases). The sequence derives from a human donor with chronic lymphocytic leukemia. The specimen comprised PBMCs, sampled after 12 months of ibrutinib treatment. In nucleotides, the CDR3 is TGTGCCTGGAGTGTACCTGAGGGGGGGGGTGAAAAACTGTTTTTT. Its translation: CAWSVPEGGGEKLFF.